A selection of T cell receptor beta chains follows, all from one sample in a study of blood T cell repertoires in COVID-19. Produced via immunoSEQ multiplex PCR; TCRdb's table is partial and in-frame only. This table has roughly 260,000 clones, 70% to 90% appearing once. Sequenced: PBMCs or T cells enriched from blood (not recorded which). The receptors were sampled from a woman in her 50s who had recovered from COVID-19. Both conserved end residues are part of each CDR3. D genes are given only for firm matches. Rows give clone size only sometimes, using once, few, many, or a class for an expanded clone.

clone_size: .; d_call: .; cdr3_length: 19; v_call: TRBV2; j_call: TRBJ2-3; cdr3_aa: CASSGGFPTLGTSTDTQYF; cdr3_nt: TGTGCCAGCAGTGGGGGTTTCCCGACCCTTGGGACTAGCACAGATACGCAGTATTTT
clone_size: .; d_call: .; cdr3_length: 13; v_call: TRBV5-4; j_call: TRBJ2-3; cdr3_aa: CASSLDSSDTQYF; cdr3_nt: TGTGCCAGCAGCTTGGACAGTTCCGATACGCAGTATTTT
clone_size: .; d_call: .; cdr3_length: 16; v_call: TRBV14; j_call: TRBJ1-3; cdr3_aa: CASSRQTAYSGNTIYF; cdr3_nt: TGTGCCAGCAGCCGACAAACAGCCTACTCTGGAAACACCATATATTTT
clone_size: .; d_call: TRBD2; cdr3_length: 14; v_call: TRBV2; j_call: TRBJ2-7; cdr3_aa: CASMASGRSGEQYF; cdr3_nt: TGTGCCAGCATGGCGAGCGGGAGGTCGGGCGAGCAGTACTTC
clone_size: .; d_call: TRBD2; cdr3_length: 13; v_call: TRBV4-1; j_call: TRBJ2-1; cdr3_aa: CASSRGGVYEQFF; cdr3_nt: TGCGCCAGCTCGCGGGGGGGAGTCTATGAGCAGTTCTTC
clone_size: .; d_call: .; cdr3_length: 13; v_call: TRBV10-3; j_call: TRBJ1-4; cdr3_aa: CAHGAGINEKLFF; cdr3_nt: TGTGCCCATGGGGCAGGGATTAATGAAAAACTGTTTTTT
clone_size: .; d_call: .; cdr3_length: 15; v_call: TRBV25-1; j_call: TRBJ2-5; cdr3_aa: CASSVKRAYQETQYF; cdr3_nt: TGTGCCAGCAGTGTGAAGCGGGCTTACCAAGAGACCCAGTACTTC
clone_size: once; d_call: .; cdr3_length: 15; v_call: TRBV5-4; j_call: TRBJ2-1; cdr3_aa: CASSLPGSSYNEQFF; cdr3_nt: TGTGCCAGCAGCTTGCCGGGTAGCTCCTACAATGAGCAGTTCTTC
clone_size: .; d_call: TRBD1; cdr3_length: 12; v_call: TRBV3-1/TRBV3-2; j_call: TRBJ1-2; cdr3_aa: CASRGTDYGYTF; cdr3_nt: TGTGCCAGCAGAGGGACAGACTATGGCTACACCTTC
clone_size: few; d_call: .; cdr3_length: 12; v_call: TRBV12-3/TRBV12-4; j_call: TRBJ2-5; cdr3_aa: CASSLRRETQYF; cdr3_nt: TGTGCCAGCAGTTTAAGGAGGGAGACCCAGTACTTC
clone_size: many; d_call: TRBD2; cdr3_length: 16; v_call: TRBV18; j_call: TRBJ2-7; cdr3_aa: CASSLLAGGGANEQYF; cdr3_nt: TGTGCCAGCTCGTTACTAGCGGGAGGTGGGGCGAACGAGCAGTACTTC
clone_size: .; d_call: .; cdr3_length: 16; v_call: TRBV7-9; j_call: TRBJ1-1; cdr3_aa: CASSLDFREFDAEAFF; cdr3_nt: TGTGCCAGCAGCTTAGATTTTCGGGAGTTCGACGCTGAAGCTTTCTTT
clone_size: .; d_call: TRBD1; cdr3_length: 15; v_call: TRBV10-3; j_call: TRBJ2-5; cdr3_aa: CATRGGQGAPETQYF; cdr3_nt: TGTGCCACCCGAGGGGGACAGGGGGCGCCGGAGACCCAGTACTTC
clone_size: few; d_call: .; cdr3_length: 16; v_call: TRBV27; j_call: TRBJ1-5; cdr3_aa: CASSPQGGGSNQPQHF; cdr3_nt: TGTGCCAGCAGTCCTCAGGGAGGAGGTAGCAATCAGCCCCAGCATTTT
clone_size: .; d_call: .; cdr3_length: 15; v_call: TRBV27; j_call: TRBJ2-1; cdr3_aa: CASSPPGGTYNEQFF; cdr3_nt: TGTGCCAGCAGTCCTCCCGGCGGTACCTACAATGAGCAGTTCTTC
clone_size: .; d_call: .; cdr3_length: 16; v_call: TRBV4-1; j_call: TRBJ1-6; cdr3_aa: CASSQEPTGTNSPLHF; cdr3_nt: TGCGCCAGCAGCCAAGAACCCACAGGGACAAATTCACCCCTCCACTTT
clone_size: .; d_call: TRBD1; cdr3_length: 17; v_call: TRBV15; j_call: TRBJ2-3; cdr3_aa: CATSRDIPSTGGIVQYF; cdr3_nt: TGTGCCACCAGCAGAGATATCCCGTCCACAGGGGGCATTGTTCAGTATTTT
clone_size: .; d_call: .; cdr3_length: 14; v_call: TRBV30; j_call: TRBJ2-5; cdr3_aa: CAWSVGGGGETQYF; cdr3_nt: TGTGCCTGGAGTGTAGGTGGGGGCGGTGAGACCCAGTACTTC
clone_size: .; d_call: .; cdr3_length: 13; v_call: TRBV27; j_call: TRBJ1-2; cdr3_aa: CASSLQENYGYTF; cdr3_nt: TGTGCCAGCAGTTTACAGGAAAACTATGGCTACACCTTC
clone_size: .; d_call: .; cdr3_length: 13; v_call: TRBV10-3; j_call: TRBJ1-1; cdr3_aa: CAIRSGAAHEAFF; cdr3_nt: TGTGCCATCAGATCAGGGGCAGCCCACGAAGCTTTCTTT
clone_size: .; d_call: TRBD2; cdr3_length: 16; v_call: TRBV9; j_call: TRBJ2-1; cdr3_aa: CASSVVAGDYYNEQFF; cdr3_nt: TGTGCCAGCAGCGTAGTGGCGGGAGATTACTACAATGAGCAGTTCTTC
clone_size: .; d_call: TRBD2; cdr3_length: 16; v_call: TRBV10-3; j_call: TRBJ2-1; cdr3_aa: CAISESLAGGSAEQFF; cdr3_nt: TGTGCCATCAGTGAGTCGTTAGCGGGAGGCTCTGCTGAGCAGTTCTTC
clone_size: .; d_call: .; cdr3_length: 16; v_call: TRBV18; j_call: TRBJ2-2; cdr3_aa: CASSPPIGANTGELFF; cdr3_nt: TGTGCCAGCTCACCACCTATCGGAGCCAACACCGGGGAGCTGTTTTTT
clone_size: .; d_call: TRBD1; cdr3_length: 14; v_call: TRBV29-1; j_call: TRBJ1-3; cdr3_aa: CSARDRGQGNTIYF; cdr3_nt: TGCAGCGCAAGGGACAGGGGGCAAGGAAACACCATATATTTT
clone_size: .; d_call: .; cdr3_length: 12; v_call: TRBV6-5; j_call: TRBJ1-1; cdr3_aa: CASKAGWAEAFF; cdr3_nt: TGTGCCAGCAAGGCGGGTTGGGCTGAAGCTTTCTTT
clone_size: .; d_call: .; cdr3_length: 15; v_call: TRBV28; j_call: TRBJ2-7; cdr3_aa: CASSKTQGLSYEQYF; cdr3_nt: TGTGCCAGCAGTAAAACCCAGGGACTTTCCTACGAGCAGTACTTC
clone_size: .; d_call: .; cdr3_length: 15; v_call: TRBV6-5; j_call: TRBJ2-3; cdr3_aa: CASSYSIGSTDTQYF; cdr3_nt: TGTGCCAGCAGTTACTCCATTGGCAGCACAGATACGCAGTATTTT
clone_size: .; d_call: TRBD2; cdr3_length: 14; v_call: TRBV28; j_call: TRBJ2-7; cdr3_aa: CASTLAGVDYEQYF; cdr3_nt: TGTGCCAGCACCCTAGCGGGAGTTGACTACGAGCAGTACTTC
clone_size: .; d_call: TRBD2; cdr3_length: 15; v_call: TRBV2; j_call: TRBJ2-2; cdr3_aa: CASRGLAGGVGELFF; cdr3_nt: TGTGCCAGCAGGGGACTAGCGGGAGGGGTCGGGGAGCTGTTTTTT
clone_size: once; d_call: .; cdr3_length: 14; v_call: TRBV2; j_call: TRBJ2-7; cdr3_aa: CASSEALRESEQYF; cdr3_nt: TGTGCCAGCAGTGAAGCGCTTCGGGAGAGTGAGCAGTACTTC
clone_size: .; d_call: .; cdr3_length: 12; v_call: TRBV11-3; j_call: TRBJ2-3; cdr3_aa: CASSFFTDTQYF; cdr3_nt: TGTGCCAGCAGCTTCTTCACAGATACGCAGTATTTT